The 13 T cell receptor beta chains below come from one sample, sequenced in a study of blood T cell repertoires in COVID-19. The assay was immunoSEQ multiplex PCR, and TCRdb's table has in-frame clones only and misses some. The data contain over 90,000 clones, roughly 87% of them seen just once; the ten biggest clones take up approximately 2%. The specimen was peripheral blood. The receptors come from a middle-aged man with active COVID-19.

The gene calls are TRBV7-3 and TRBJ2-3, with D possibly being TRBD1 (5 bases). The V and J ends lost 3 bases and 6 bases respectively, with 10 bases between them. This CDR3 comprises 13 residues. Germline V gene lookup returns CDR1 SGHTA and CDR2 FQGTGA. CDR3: CASSFLQADTQYF. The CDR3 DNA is TGTGCCAGCAGCTTCCTACAGGCGGATACGCAGTATTTT.

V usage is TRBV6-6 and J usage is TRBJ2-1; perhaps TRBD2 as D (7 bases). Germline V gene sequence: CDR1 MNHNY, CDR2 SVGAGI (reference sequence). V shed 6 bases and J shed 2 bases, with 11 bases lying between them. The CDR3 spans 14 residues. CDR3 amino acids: CASRGGATYNEQFF. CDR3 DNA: TGTGCCAGCAGGGGGGGGGCCACCTACAATGAGCAGTTCTTC.

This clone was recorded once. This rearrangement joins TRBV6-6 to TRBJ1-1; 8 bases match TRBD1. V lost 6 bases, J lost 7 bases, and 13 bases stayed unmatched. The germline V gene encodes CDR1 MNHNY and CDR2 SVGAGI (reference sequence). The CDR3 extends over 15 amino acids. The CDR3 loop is CASSLQGAGVGEAFF. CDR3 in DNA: TGTGCCAGCAGCCTCCAGGGGGCGGGGGTTGGTGAAGCTTTCTTT.

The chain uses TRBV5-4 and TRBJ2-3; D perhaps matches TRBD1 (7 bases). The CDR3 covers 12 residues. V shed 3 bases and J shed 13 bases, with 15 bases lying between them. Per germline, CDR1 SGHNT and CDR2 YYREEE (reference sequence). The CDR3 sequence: CASSSGPGGKYF. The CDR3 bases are TGTGCCAGCAGCTCGGGACCAGGGGGGAAGTATTTT.

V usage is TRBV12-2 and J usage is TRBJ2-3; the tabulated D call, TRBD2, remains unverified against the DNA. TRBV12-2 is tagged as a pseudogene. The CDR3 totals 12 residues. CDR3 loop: CASRFSTHLWYF. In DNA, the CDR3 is TGTGCAAGTCGCTTTAGTACCCACCTGTGGTATTTT.

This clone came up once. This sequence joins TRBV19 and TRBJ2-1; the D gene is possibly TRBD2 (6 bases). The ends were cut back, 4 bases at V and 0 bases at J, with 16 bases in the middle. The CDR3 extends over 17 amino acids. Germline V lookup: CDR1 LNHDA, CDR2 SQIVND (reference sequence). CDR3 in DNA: TGTGCCAGTAGTAAATGGGGGACTGCGGTCTCCTACAATGAGCAGTTCTTC. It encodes CASSKWGTAVSYNEQFF.

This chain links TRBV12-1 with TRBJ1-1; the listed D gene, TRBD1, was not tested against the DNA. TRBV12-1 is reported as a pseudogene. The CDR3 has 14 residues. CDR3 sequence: CASSYGTGNTEAFF. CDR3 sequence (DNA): TGTGCCAGCAGCTATGGGACAGGCAACACTGAAGCTTTCTTT.

The CDR3, as DNA: TGTGCCAGCAGCCGGACAGGGAGGAACATTCAGTACTTC. It is translated as CASSRTGRNIQYF. This rearrangement joins TRBV11-3 to TRBJ2-4; 8 positions agree with TRBD1. Per the germline V gene, CDR1 is SGHNT and CDR2 is YENEEA. The CDR3 has 13 residues. J was trimmed by 7 bases and V by 5 bases; bases with no gene match: 4.

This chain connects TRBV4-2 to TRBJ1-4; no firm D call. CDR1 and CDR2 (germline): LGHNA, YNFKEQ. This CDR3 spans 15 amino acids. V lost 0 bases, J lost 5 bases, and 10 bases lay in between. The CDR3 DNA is TGTGCCAGCAGCCAAGAACTGTGGAGAAATGAAAAACTGTTTTTT. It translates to CASSQELWRNEKLFF.

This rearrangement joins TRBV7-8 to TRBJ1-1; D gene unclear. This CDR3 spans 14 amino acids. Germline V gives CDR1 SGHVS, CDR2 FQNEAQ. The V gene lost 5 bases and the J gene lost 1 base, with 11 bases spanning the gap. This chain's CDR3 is CASSPGKGNTEAFF. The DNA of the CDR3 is TGTGCCAGCAGCCCCGGGAAGGGGAACACTGAAGCTTTCTTT.

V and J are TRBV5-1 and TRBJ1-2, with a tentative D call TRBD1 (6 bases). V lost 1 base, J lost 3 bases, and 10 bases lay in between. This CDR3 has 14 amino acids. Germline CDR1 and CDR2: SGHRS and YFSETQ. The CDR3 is CASSLRGGDYGYTF. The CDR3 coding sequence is TGCGCCAGCAGCTTGCGGGGGGGCGACTATGGCTACACCTTC. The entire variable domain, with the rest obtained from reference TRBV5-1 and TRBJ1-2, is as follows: KAGVTQTPRYLIKTRGQQVTLSCSPISGHRSVSWYQQTPGQGLQFLFEYFSETQRNKGNFPGRFSGRQFSNSRSEMNVSTLELGDSALYLCASSLRGGDYGYTFGSGTRLTVV.

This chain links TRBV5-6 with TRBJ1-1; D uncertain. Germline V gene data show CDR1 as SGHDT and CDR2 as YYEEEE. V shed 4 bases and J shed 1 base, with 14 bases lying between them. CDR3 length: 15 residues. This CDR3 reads CASSPRGQANTEAFF. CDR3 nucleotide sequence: TGTGCCAGCAGCCCGCGGGGTCAGGCGAACACTGAAGCTTTCTTT.

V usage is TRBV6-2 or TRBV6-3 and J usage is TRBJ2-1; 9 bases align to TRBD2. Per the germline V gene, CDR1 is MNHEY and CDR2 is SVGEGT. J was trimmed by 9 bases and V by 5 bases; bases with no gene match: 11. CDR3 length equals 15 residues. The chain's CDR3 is CASSPSRGGASEQFF. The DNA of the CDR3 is TGTGCCAGCAGTCCGAGTCGCGGGGGGGCTTCTGAGCAGTTCTTC.